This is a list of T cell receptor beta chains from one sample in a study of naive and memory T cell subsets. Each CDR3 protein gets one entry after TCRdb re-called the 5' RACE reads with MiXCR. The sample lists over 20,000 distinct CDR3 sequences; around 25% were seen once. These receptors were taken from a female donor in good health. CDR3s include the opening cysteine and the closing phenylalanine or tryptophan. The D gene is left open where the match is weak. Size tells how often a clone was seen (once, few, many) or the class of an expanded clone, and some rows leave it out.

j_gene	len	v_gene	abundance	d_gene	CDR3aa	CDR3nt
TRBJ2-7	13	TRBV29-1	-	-	CSVERGRVGEQYF	TGCAGCGTTGAAAGGGGCCGAGTGGGTGAGCAGTACTTC
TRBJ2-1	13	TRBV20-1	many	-	CSARATSTNEQFF	TGCAGTGCTAGAGCGACTAGTACCAATGAGCAGTTCTTC
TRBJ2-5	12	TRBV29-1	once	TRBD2	CSALLGGETQYF	TGCAGCGCTCTACTGGGAGGGGAGACCCAGTACTTC
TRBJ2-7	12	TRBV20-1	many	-	CSATRPSYEQYF	TGCAGTGCGACTCGACCCTCCTACGAGCAGTACTTC
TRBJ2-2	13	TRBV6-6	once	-	CASSYSHGGELFF	TGTGCCAGCAGTTACTCCCACGGCGGGGAGCTGTTTTTT
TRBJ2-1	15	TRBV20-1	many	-	CSASVASPTYNEQFF	TGCAGTGCTAGTGTAGCTTCCCCAACCTACAATGAGCAGTTCTTC
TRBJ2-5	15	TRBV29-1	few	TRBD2	CSVDRAGGIQETQYF	TGCAGCGTTGATCGAGCGGGGGGGATACAAGAGACCCAGTACTTC
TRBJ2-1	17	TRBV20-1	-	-	CSAPDPGARGVYNEQFF	TGCAGTGCTCCCGATCCCGGGGCCCGCGGGGTTTACAATGAGCAGTTCTTC
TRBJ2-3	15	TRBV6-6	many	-	CASSWGLSSTDTQYF	TGTGCCAGCAGTTGGGGACTTTCTAGCACAGATACGCAGTATTTT
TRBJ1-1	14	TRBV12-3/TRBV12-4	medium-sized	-	CASSLRNSGTEAFF	TGTGCCAGCAGCCTACGGAATTCGGGCACTGAAGCTTTCTTT
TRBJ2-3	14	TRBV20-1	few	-	CSARGWVALDTQYF	TGCAGTGCTAGAGGCTGGGTAGCCCTCGATACGCAGTATTTT
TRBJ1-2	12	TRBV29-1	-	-	CSVGSGNYGYTF	TGCAGCGTTGGGAGCGGGAACTATGGCTACACCTTC
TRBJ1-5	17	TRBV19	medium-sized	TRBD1	CASSNSWGQVINQPQHF	TGTGCCAGTAGTAACTCATGGGGACAGGTGATCAATCAGCCCCAGCATTTT
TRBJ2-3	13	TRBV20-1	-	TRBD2	CSASAGGLDTQYF	TGCAGTGCGTCCGCGGGAGGTCTAGATACGCAGTATTTT
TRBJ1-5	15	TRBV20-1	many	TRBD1	CSARAGQGNNQPQHF	TGCAGTGCTAGAGCGGGACAGGGGAACAATCAGCCCCAGCATTTT
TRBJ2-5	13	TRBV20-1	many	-	CSARTGLETAQYF	TGCAGTGCCAGGACGGGCCTTGAGACGGCCCAGTACTTC
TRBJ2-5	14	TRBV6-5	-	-	CASRSQGGRETQYF	TGTGCCAGCAGATCACAGGGGGGGCGGGAGACCCAGTACTTC
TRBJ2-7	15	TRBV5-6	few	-	CASSHLTWSGNEQYF	TGTGCCAGCAGCCACCTGACATGGTCGGGCAACGAGCAGTACTTC
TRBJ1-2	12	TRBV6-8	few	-	CAISGQIYGYTF	TGTGCCATCAGTGGACAGATTTATGGCTACACCTTC
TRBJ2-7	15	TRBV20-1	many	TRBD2	CSARASRTGRNEQYF	TGCAGTGCTAGAGCGTCGAGAACCGGGAGGAACGAGCAGTACTTC
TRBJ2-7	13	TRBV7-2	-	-	CASSSEGGAEQYF	TGTGCCAGCAGCTCCGAGGGGGGAGCCGAGCAGTACTTC
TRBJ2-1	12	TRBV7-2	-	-	CASSPQYNEQFF	TGTGCCAGCAGCCCCCAATACAATGAGCAGTTCTTC
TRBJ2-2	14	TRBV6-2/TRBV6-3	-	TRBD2	CASQTSGAAGELFF	TGTGCCAGCCAGACTAGCGGGGCGGCCGGGGAGCTGTTTTTT
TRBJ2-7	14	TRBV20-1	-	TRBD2	CSASVGLAASEQYF	TGCAGTGCTAGTGTTGGCCTAGCGGCGAGCGAGCAGTACTTC
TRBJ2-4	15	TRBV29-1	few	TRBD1	CSVHFPGQGGNIQYF	TGCAGCGTTCACTTTCCGGGACAGGGAGGAAACATTCAGTACTTC
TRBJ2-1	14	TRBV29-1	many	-	CSVERDLNVNEQFF	TGCAGCGTTGAGAGGGATTTAAATGTCAATGAGCAGTTCTTC
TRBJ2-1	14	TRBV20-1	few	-	CSARDPRPLNEQFF	TGCAGTGCTAGAGACCCGAGACCCCTAAATGAGCAGTTCTTC
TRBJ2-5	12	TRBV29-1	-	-	CSGGGTLETQYF	TGCAGCGGAGGGGGGACGTTGGAGACCCAGTACTTC
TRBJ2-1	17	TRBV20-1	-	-	CSARDLLGRTSYNEQFF	TGCAGTGCTAGAGACCTTTTAGGACGGACTTCCTACAATGAGCAGTTCTTC
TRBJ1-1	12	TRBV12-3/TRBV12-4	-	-	CASSHRNPEAFF	TGTGCCAGCAGCCACCGGAACCCTGAAGCTTTCTTT
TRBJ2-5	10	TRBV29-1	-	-	CSVIDWTQYF	TGCAGCGTTATCGATTGGACCCAGTACTTC
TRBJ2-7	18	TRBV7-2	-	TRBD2	CASSLAGLAGVTSYEQYF	TGTGCCAGCAGCTTAGCGGGACTAGCGGGAGTGACATCCTACGAGCAGTACTTC
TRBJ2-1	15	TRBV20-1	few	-	CSARDLFAPHNEQFF	TGCAGTGCTAGAGATCTGTTTGCCCCCCACAATGAGCAGTTCTTC
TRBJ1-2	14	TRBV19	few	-	CASSADRPNYGYTF	TGTGCCAGTAGTGCAGACAGACCTAACTATGGCTACACCTTC
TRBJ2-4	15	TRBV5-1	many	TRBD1	CASSISGTGGNIQYF	TGCGCCAGCAGCATTTCCGGGACAGGGGGAAACATTCAGTACTTC
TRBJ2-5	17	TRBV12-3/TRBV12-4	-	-	CASSWGEPYRYQETQYF	TGTGCCAGCAGTTGGGGGGAACCCTACCGGTACCAAGAGACCCAGTACTTC
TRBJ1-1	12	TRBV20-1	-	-	CSARRLNTEAFF	TGCAGTGCTAGAAGACTGAACACTGAAGCTTTCTTT